This is a list of T cell receptor beta chains from one sample in a study of T-cell memory formation after mild COVID-19. In TCRdb, the 5' RACE reads were re-called with MiXCR into one record per CDR3 protein. The table shows some 600,000 distinct CDR3 sequences, with 15% to 20% occurring only once. The specimen sequenced was PBMCs or a T cell subset sorted from them (not recorded which). The receptors stem from an adult woman who had mild COVID-19 (a few samples of this study predate the infection). Cell type and time point are not known. Both conserved end residues are part of each CDR3. The order of the fields is D gene, J gene, V gene, clone size, CDR3 DNA, CDR3 protein. The D gene is left open where the match is weak. Rows may omit the clone size; those that give it use once, few, many or a size class.

d_call: .; j_call: TRBJ2-7; v_call: TRBV7-9; clone_size: .; cdr3_nt: TGTGCCAGCAGCTTAGGGACCCTCACAGTCGACGAGCAGTACTTC; cdr3_aa: CASSLGTLTVDEQYF
d_call: TRBD2; j_call: TRBJ2-1; v_call: TRBV7-8; clone_size: few; cdr3_nt: TGTGCCAGCAGCCCTGGACTAGCGATCGATGAGCAGTTCTTC; cdr3_aa: CASSPGLAIDEQFF
d_call: TRBD2; j_call: TRBJ2-5; v_call: TRBV24-1; clone_size: .; cdr3_nt: TGTGCCACCAGTGATTTGAGGACTAGTGGGGGCCAAGAGACCCAGTACTTC; cdr3_aa: CATSDLRTSGGQETQYF
d_call: TRBD2; j_call: TRBJ2-3; v_call: TRBV24-1; clone_size: .; cdr3_nt: TGTGCCACCAGTGCCCGGTCCAGACTAGCGGACACAGATACGCAGTATTTT; cdr3_aa: CATSARSRLADTDTQYF
d_call: .; j_call: TRBJ2-5; v_call: TRBV7-9; clone_size: .; cdr3_nt: TGTGCCAGCAGCTCCACGTTGGGAGCTCAAGAGACCCAGTACTTC; cdr3_aa: CASSSTLGAQETQYF
d_call: TRBD2; j_call: TRBJ2-1; v_call: TRBV29-1; clone_size: .; cdr3_nt: TGCAGCGTTGGTCAAACGGGACTAGCGGGAGGGCCCTACAATGAGCAGTTCTTC; cdr3_aa: CSVGQTGLAGGPYNEQFF
d_call: .; j_call: TRBJ1-5; v_call: TRBV6-1; clone_size: .; cdr3_nt: TGTGCCAGCAGAGGGACCGTAAGCAATCAGCCCCAGCATTTT; cdr3_aa: CASRGTVSNQPQHF
d_call: TRBD2; j_call: TRBJ2-7; v_call: TRBV12-3/TRBV12-4; clone_size: few; cdr3_nt: TGTGCCAGCAGTCCGGGAGGCAATCCCTACGAGCAGTACTTC; cdr3_aa: CASSPGGNPYEQYF
d_call: .; j_call: TRBJ2-5; v_call: TRBV5-1; clone_size: .; cdr3_nt: TGCGCCACCCGATTCTCGAAGGGGGGCATTCGAGAGACCCAGTACTTC; cdr3_aa: CATRFSKGGIRETQYF
d_call: .; j_call: TRBJ2-1; v_call: TRBV24-1; clone_size: few; cdr3_nt: TGTGCCACCAGTGACAGGGGTTCATACTACAATGAGCAGTTCTTC; cdr3_aa: CATSDRGSYYNEQFF